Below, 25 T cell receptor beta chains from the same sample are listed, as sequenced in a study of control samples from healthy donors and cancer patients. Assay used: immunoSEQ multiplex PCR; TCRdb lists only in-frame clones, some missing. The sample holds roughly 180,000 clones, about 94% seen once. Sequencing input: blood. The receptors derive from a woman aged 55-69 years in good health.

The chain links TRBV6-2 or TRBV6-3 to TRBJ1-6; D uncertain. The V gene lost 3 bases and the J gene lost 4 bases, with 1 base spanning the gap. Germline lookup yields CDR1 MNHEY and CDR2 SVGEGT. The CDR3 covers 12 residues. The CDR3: CASSYYNSPLHF. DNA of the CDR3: TGTGCCAGCAGTTATTATAATTCACCCCTCCACTTT.

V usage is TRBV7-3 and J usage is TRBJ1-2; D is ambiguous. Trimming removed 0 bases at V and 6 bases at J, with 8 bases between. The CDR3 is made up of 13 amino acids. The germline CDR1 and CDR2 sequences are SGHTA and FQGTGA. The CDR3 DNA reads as TGTGCCAGCAGCTTAACGTACGGGGATGGCTACACCTTC. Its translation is CASSLTYGDGYTF.

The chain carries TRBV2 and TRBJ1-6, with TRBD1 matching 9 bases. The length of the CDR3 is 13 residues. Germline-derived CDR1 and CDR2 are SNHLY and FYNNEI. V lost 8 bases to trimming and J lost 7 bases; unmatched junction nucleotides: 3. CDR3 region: CASEGQGNSPLHF. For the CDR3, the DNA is TGTGCCAGCGAGGGACAGGGAAATTCACCCCTCCACTTT.

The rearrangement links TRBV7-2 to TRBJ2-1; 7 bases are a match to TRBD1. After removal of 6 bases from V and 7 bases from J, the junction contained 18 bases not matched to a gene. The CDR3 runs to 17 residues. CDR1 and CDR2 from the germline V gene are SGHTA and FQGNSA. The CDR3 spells CASSYPGQVQFGNEQFF. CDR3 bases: TGTGCCAGCAGTTATCCAGGACAGGTCCAATTCGGTAATGAGCAGTTCTTC.

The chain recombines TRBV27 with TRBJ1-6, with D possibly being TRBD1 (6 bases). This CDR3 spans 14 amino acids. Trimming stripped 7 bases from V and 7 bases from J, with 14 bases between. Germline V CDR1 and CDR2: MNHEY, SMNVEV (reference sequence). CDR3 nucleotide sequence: TGTGCCAGCAATAGGGGGGGTAAAAATTCACCCCTCCACTTT. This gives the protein CASNRGGKNSPLHF.

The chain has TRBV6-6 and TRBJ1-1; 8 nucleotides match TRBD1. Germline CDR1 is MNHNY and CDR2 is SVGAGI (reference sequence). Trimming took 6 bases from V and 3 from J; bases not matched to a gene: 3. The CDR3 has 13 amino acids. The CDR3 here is CASSGQGDTEAFF. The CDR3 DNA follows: TGTGCCAGCAGCGGACAGGGCGACACTGAAGCTTTCTTT.

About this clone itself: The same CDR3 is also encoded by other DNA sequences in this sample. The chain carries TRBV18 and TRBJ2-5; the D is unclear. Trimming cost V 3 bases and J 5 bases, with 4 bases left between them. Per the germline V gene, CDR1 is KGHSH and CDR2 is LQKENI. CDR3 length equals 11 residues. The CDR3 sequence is CASSPQETQYF. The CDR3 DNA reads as TGTGCCAGCTCACCCCAGGAGACCCAGTACTTC.

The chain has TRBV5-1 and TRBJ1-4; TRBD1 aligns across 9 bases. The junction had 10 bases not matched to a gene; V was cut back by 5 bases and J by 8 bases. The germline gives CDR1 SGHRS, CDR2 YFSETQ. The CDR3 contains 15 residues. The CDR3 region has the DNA TGCGCCAGCAGTTCAACAGGGGGCGGGAAAGAAAAACTGTTTTTT. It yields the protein CASSSTGGGKEKLFF.

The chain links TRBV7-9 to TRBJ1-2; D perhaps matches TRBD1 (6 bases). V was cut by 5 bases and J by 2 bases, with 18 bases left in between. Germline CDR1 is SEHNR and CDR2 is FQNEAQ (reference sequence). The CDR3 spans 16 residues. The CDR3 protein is CASSHNRAGNNYGYTF. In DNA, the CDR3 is TGTGCCAGCAGCCACAACAGGGCAGGAAACAACTATGGCTACACCTTC.

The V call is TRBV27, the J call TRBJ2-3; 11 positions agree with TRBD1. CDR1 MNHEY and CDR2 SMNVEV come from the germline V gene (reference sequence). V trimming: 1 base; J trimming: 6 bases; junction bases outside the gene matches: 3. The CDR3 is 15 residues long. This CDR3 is CASSLWTGGYDTQYF. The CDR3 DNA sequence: TGTGCCAGCAGTTTATGGACAGGGGGCTACGATACGCAGTATTTT.

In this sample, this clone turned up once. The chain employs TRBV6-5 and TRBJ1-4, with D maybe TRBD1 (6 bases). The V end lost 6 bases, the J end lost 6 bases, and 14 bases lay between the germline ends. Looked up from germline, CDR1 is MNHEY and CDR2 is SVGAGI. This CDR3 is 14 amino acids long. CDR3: CASSRTVGDEKLFF. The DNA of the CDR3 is TGTGCCAGCAGCCGGACAGTGGGTGATGAAAAACTGTTTTTT.

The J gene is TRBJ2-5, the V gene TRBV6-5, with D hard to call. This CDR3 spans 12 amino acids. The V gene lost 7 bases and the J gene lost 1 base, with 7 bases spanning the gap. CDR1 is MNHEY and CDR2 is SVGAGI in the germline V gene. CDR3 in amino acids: CASNSAQETQYF. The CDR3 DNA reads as TGTGCCAGCAATTCGGCCCAAGAGACCCAGTACTTC.

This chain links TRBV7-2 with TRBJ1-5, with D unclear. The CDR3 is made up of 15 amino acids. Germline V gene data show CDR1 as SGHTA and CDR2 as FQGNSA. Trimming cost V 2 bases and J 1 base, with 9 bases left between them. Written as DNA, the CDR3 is TGTGCCAGCAGCTTATGGAAGGAGAGCAATCAGCCCCAGCATTTT. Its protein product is CASSLWKESNQPQHF.

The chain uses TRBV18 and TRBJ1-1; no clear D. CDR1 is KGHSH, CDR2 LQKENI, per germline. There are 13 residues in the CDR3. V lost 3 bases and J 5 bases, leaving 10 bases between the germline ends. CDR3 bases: TGTGCCAGCTCACCGTTTGGGCAAACTGAAGCTTTCTTT. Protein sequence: CASSPFGQTEAFF.

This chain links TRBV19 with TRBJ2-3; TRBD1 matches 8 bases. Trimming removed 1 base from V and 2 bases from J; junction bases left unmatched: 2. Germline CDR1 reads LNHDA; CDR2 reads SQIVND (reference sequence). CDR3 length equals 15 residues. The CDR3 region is CASSIGQGYTDTQYF. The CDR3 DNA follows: TGTGCCAGTAGTATAGGACAGGGGTACACAGATACGCAGTATTTT. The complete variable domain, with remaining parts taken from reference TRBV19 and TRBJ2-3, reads DGGITQSPKYLFRKEGQNVTLSCEQNLNHDAMYWYRQDPGQGLRLIYYSQIVNDFQKGDIAEGYSVSREKKESFPLTVTSAQKNPTAFYLCASSIGQGYTDTQYFGPGTRLTVL.

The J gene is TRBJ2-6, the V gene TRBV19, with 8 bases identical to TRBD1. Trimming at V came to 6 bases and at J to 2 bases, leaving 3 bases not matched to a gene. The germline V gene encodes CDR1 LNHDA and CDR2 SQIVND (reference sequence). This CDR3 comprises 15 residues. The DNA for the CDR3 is TGTGCCAGTAGATCAGGGGGCACTGGGGCCAACGTCCTGACTTTC. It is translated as CASRSGGTGANVLTF.

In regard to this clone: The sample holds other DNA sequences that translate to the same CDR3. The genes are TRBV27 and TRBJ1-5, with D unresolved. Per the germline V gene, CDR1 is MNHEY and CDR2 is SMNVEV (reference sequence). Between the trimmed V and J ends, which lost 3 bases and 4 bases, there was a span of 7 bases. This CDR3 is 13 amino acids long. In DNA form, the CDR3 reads TGTGCCAGCAGTTTGTCCAGGAATCAGCCCCAGCATTTT. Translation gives CASSLSRNQPQHF.

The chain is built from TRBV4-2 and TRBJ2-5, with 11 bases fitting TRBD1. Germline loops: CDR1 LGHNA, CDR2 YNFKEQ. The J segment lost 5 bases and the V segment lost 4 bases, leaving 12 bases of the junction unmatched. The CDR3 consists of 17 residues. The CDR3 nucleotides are TGTGCCAGCAGCCTCGGACAGGGGGCAGCCCGGATGGAGACCCAGTACTTC. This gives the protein CASSLGQGAARMETQYF.

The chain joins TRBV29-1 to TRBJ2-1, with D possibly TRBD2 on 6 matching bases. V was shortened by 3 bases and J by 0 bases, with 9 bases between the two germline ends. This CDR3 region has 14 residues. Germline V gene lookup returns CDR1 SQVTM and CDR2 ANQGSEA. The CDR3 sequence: CSVEGGSSYNEQFF. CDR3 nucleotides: TGCAGCGTTGAGGGGGGTAGCTCCTACAATGAGCAGTTCTTC.

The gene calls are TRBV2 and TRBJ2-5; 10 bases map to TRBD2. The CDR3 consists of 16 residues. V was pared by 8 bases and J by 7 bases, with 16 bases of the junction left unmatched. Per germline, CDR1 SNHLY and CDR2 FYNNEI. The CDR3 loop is CASPKRVDSGGPTQYF. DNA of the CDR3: TGTGCCAGCCCTAAAAGGGTGGATAGCGGGGGGCCGACCCAGTACTTC.

The CDR3 is CASSFWGLGSGNTIYF. The CDR3 region has the DNA TGCGCCAGCAGCTTTTGGGGATTAGGCTCTGGAAACACCATATATTTT. This rearrangement joins TRBV5-1 to TRBJ1-3, with D uncertain. CDR1 SGHRS and CDR2 YFSETQ come from the germline V gene. V shed 2 bases and J shed 0 bases, with 12 bases lying between them. This CDR3 spans 16 amino acids.

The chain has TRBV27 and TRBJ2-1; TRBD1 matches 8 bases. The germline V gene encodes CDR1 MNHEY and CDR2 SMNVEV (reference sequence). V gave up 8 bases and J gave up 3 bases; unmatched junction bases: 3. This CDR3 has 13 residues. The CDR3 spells CASRQGRYNEQFF. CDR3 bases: TGTGCCAGCCGACAGGGGCGCTACAATGAGCAGTTCTTC.

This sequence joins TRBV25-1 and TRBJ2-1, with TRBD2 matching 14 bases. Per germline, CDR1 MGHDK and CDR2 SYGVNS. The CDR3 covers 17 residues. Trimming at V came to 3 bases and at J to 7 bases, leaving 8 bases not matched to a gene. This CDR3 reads CASSDIAGTSGGNEQFF. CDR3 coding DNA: TGTGCCAGCAGTGACATCGCTGGGACTAGCGGGGGTAATGAGCAGTTCTTC.

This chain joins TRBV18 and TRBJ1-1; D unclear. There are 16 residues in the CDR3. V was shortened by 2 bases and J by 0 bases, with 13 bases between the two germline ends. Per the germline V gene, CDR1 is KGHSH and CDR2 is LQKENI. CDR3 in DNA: TGTGCCAGCTCACCAGAACCTATAGGGCTGAACACTGAAGCTTTCTTT. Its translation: CASSPEPIGLNTEAFF.

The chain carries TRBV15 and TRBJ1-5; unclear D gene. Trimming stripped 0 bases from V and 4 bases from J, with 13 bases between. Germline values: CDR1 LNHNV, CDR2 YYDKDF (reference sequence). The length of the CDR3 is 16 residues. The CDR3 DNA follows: TGTGCCACCAGCAGAGATAATGCAGGCGAAAATCAGCCCCAGCATTTT. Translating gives CATSRDNAGENQPQHF. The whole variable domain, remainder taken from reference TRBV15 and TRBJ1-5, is DAMVIQNPRYQVTQFGKPVTLSCSQTLNHNVMYWYQQKSSQAPKLLFHYYDKDFNNEADTPDNFQSRRPNTSFCFLDIRSPGLGDTAMYLCATSRDNAGENQPQHFGDGTRLSIL.